This T cell receptor (beta chain) was captured by sequencing in a study of blood T cell repertoires in COVID-19. Study-level background: Collection of acute and convalescent COVID-19 samples took place in the United States, Italy and Spain. PBMCs, B-cell-depleted T cells, or T cells were the source of the cDNA or gDNA that made up the material.

This clone showed up just once. V trimming: 6 bases; J trimming: 1 base; junction bases outside the gene matches: 7. The germline V gene has CDR1 MGHRA and CDR2 YSYEKL. This CDR3 spans 18 amino acids. Per the study methods: Reference gene primer amplification gave estimated nucleated cell counts. Assay used: immunoSEQ multiplex PCR; TCRdb lists only in-frame clones, some missing. That table supplies the V and J calls and clone size; D and trimming were determined from the DNA. Found here are fewer than 150,000 clones, about 90% of them singletons; the top ten hold 30%. The TCR originated in a woman in her 70s with acute or convalescent COVID-19. Sequencing was carried out using peripheral blood. The J gene is TRBJ2-2, the V gene TRBV4-1; 14 bases agree with TRBD2. The CDR3 DNA is TGCGCCAGCAGGCGTGCCGGGACTAGCGGGGGGAACACCGGGGAGCTGTTTTTT. Translated: CASRRAGTSGGNTGELFF.